This TCR beta chain was recovered during a study of early T cells in non-severe SARS-CoV-2 infection. This clonotype showed up many times. The junction had 3 bases not matched to a gene; V was cut back by 3 bases and J by 8 bases. This CDR3 comprises 12 residues. Germline V gene data show CDR1 as LGHDT and CDR2 as YNNKEL (reference sequence). One entry per CDR3 protein, called by TCRdb with MiXCR from the 5' RACE reads. This table has roughly 50,000 distinct CDR3 sequences, 7% to 9% appearing once. The chain employs TRBV3-1 and TRBJ1-2; 7 bases match TRBD1. Sequenced input: whole blood. This TCR derives from an adult who was a healthcare worker with PCR-confirmed SARS-CoV-2 infection or an uninfected control (not recorded which). The CDR3 coding sequence is TGTGCCAGCAGCCAGGAGACAGGGGGCTACACCTTC. Its translation: CASSQETGGYTF.